Below, 28 T cell receptor beta chains from the same sample are listed, as sequenced in a study of shared clonotypes between healthy human individuals. Here immunoSEQ multiplex PCR was the method, and the copy in TCRdb shows in-frame clones only, minus some. The sample contains about 1.5 million clones, under 99% of which appear only once. The material sequenced was naive CD4+ T cells sorted from blood. Described subset: CD45RA+ positively selected. All receptors come from a man in his thirties or forties in good health.

The J gene is TRBJ2-1, the V gene TRBV29-1; tentative D call: TRBD1 (6 bases). Germline V CDR1 and CDR2: SQVTM, ANQGSEA. The CDR3 has 14 amino acids. Trimming left V 4 bases short and J 0 bases short, with 10 bases between. CDR3 sequence: CSVVQGSSYNEQFF. CDR3 nucleotides: TGCAGCGTTGTACAGGGAAGCTCCTACAATGAGCAGTTCTTC.

This clone was picked up one time. The chain has TRBV5-6 and TRBJ1-2; TRBD1 is a possible D gene (5 bases). CDR1 is SGHDT, CDR2 YYEEEE, per germline. V gave up 0 bases and J gave up 8 bases, with 14 bases separating them. CDR3 length: 14 amino acids. The CDR3 loop reads CASSLGGALVGYTF. Here the CDR3 DNA reads TGTGCCAGCAGCTTGGGAGGGGCCCTTGTCGGCTACACCTTC. The full variable domain, rest sourced from reference TRBV5-6 and TRBJ1-2, is DAGVTQSPTHLIKTRGQQVTLRCSPKSGHDTVSWYQQALGQGPQFIFQYYEEEERQRGNFPDRFSGHQFPNYSSELNVNALLLGDSALYLCASSLGGALVGYTFGSGTRLTVV.

The rearrangement joins TRBV6-5 to TRBJ1-2, with no clear D. Deletions cut 6 bases from V and 2 bases from J, with 13 bases between. The germline CDR1 and CDR2 sequences are MNHEY and SVGAGI. This CDR3 comprises 14 residues. The CDR3 DNA reads as TGTGCCAGCAGCCACGCTATAGGAAACTATGGCTACACCTTC. It specifies CASSHAIGNYGYTF.

This rearrangement joins TRBV9 to TRBJ2-2, with D possibly being TRBD1 (6 bases). The CDR3 totals 17 residues. The germline V gene encodes CDR1 SGDLS and CDR2 YYNGEE. Deletions cut 0 bases from V and 8 bases from J, with 20 bases between. This CDR3 is CASSVGISTGKKGELFF. The CDR3 nucleotides are TGTGCCAGCAGCGTAGGCATCAGTACAGGGAAAAAGGGGGAGCTGTTTTTT.

The chain has TRBV9 and TRBJ2-2; no definite D call. Germline CDR1 and CDR2: SGDLS and YYNGEE. V was trimmed by 0 bases and J by 6 bases, leaving 12 bases between them. The CDR3 loop spans 15 amino acids. This CDR3 reads CASSVAAQPPGELFF. In DNA, the CDR3 is TGTGCCAGCAGCGTAGCGGCCCAACCGCCCGGGGAGCTGTTTTTT.

V and J are TRBV10-2 and TRBJ1-1; D may be TRBD1 (5 bases). The CDR3 is 14 amino acids. CDR1 and CDR2 from the germline V gene are WSHSY and SAAADI. V was trimmed by 4 bases and J by 2 bases, leaving 11 bases between them. CDR3 protein: CASSGFGGNTEAFF. DNA for the CDR3: TGCGCCAGCAGTGGATTCGGGGGTAACACTGAAGCTTTCTTT.

V gene TRBV19 combines with J gene TRBJ2-2; perhaps D is TRBD1 or TRBD2 (5 bases each). The CDR3 loop spans 15 amino acids. With 4 bases removed from V and 0 bases from J, the gap between germline ends came to 9 bases. Germline CDR1 LNHDA, CDR2 SQIVND (reference sequence). Here the CDR3 DNA reads TGTGCCAGTAGTAGCTGGGGGTCGAACACCGGGGAGCTGTTTTTT. This translates into CASSSWGSNTGELFF.

On this clone: Other DNA sequences in the same sample also yield this CDR3. The genes are TRBV9 and TRBJ1-1; the D gene is possibly TRBD1 (6 bases). The CDR3 totals 14 residues. Germline CDR1 reads SGDLS; CDR2 reads YYNGEE. V lost 0 bases, J lost 5 bases, and 11 bases lay in between. The CDR3 spells CASSVGSRGTEAFF. The CDR3 DNA follows: TGTGCCAGCAGCGTAGGGTCCAGGGGTACTGAAGCTTTCTTT.

The rearrangement uses TRBV6-5 and TRBJ1-1; D perhaps matches TRBD1 (5 bases). V was pared by 6 bases and J by 4 bases, with 12 bases between. Germline values: CDR1 MNHEY, CDR2 SVGAGI. The CDR3 has 13 amino acids. This chain's CDR3 is CASSPYGGTEAFF. The CDR3 DNA reads as TGTGCCAGCAGCCCCTACGGGGGCACTGAAGCTTTCTTT.

This clone was seen just once. The J gene is TRBJ2-7, the V gene TRBV7-9, with 11 positions matching TRBD2. In germline, CDR1 is SEHNR, CDR2 FQNEAQ (reference sequence). The CDR3 is 15 residues long. V lost 5 bases to trimming and J lost 3 bases; unmatched junction nucleotides: 6. The CDR3, as DNA: TGTGCCAGCAGCGCCGCCGGGACTAGCGGCTACGAGCAGTACTTC. Its protein product is CASSAAGTSGYEQYF. Supplemented by reference TRBV7-9 and TRBJ2-7, the full variable domain reads DTGVSQNPRHKITKRGQNVTFRCDPISEHNRLYWYRQTLGQGPEFLTYFQNEAQLEKSRLLSDRFSAERPKGSFSTLEIQRTEQGDSAMYLCASSAAGTSGYEQYFGPGTRLTVT.

This clone has a handful of counts. J is TRBJ2-7 and V is TRBV5-4, with D tentatively TRBD2 (5 bases). The V end lost 1 base, the J end lost 3 bases, and 5 bases lay between the germline ends. Germline V gene sequence: CDR1 SGHNT, CDR2 YYREEE (reference sequence). The CDR3 sequence is 12 residues long. The CDR3 coding sequence is TGTGCCAGCAGCTTGACTAGCTACGAGCAGTACTTC. Residues: CASSLTSYEQYF.

The CDR3 loop reads CASSQPREKLFF. CDR3 bases: TGCGCCAGCAGCCAACCGAGGGAAAAACTGTTTTTT. The chain joins TRBV4-1 to TRBJ1-4; D remains unclear. CDR3 length equals 12 residues. The V and J ends lost 2 bases and 8 bases respectively, with 6 bases between them. From germline, CDR1 is MGHRA and CDR2 YSYEKL.

The CDR3 here is CASTNRAADTQYF. DNA for the CDR3: TGTGCCAGCACAAACAGGGCCGCAGATACGCAGTATTTT. This chain uses TRBV6-5 with TRBJ2-3; tentatively, D is TRBD1 (6 bases). The CDR3 covers 13 residues. V was clipped by 7 bases and J by 4 bases, with 12 bases between them. From germline, CDR1 is MNHEY and CDR2 SVGAGI.

The chain employs TRBV27 and TRBJ2-7, with TRBD1 matching over 8 bases. Germline CDR1 reads MNHEY; CDR2 reads SMNVEV (reference sequence). The CDR3 length is 13 residues. V gave up 6 bases and J gave up 4 bases; unmatched junction bases: 5. Here the CDR3 DNA reads TGTGCCAGCAGAGGACAGGGTGGGTACGAGCAGTACTTC. Translated, it gives CASRGQGGYEQYF.

This chain uses TRBV21-1 with TRBJ2-7; the table names TRBD1, a call not compared with the DNA. TRBV21-1 is listed as a pseudogene. The CDR3 loop spans 17 amino acids. CDR3 protein: CARPPGQGFLSSYEQYF. In DNA form, the CDR3 reads TGTGCCAGACCCCCGGGACAGGGGTTTTTATCGTCCTACGAGCAGTACTTC.

A word on this clone: This CDR3 is also generated by other DNA sequences in the sample. The genes are TRBV7-7 and TRBJ1-3, with no clear D. CDR3 length: 13 residues. V was trimmed by 1 base and J by 4 bases, leaving 5 bases between them. Germline V CDR1 and CDR2: SSHAT, FNYEAQ (reference sequence). DNA for the CDR3: TGTGCCAGCAGCTTAGACAGAGGAAACACCATATATTTT. It codes for CASSLDRGNTIYF.

V is TRBV6-1 and J is TRBJ2-5; perhaps TRBD1 as D (5 bases). The CDR3 runs 13 residues. CDR1 and CDR2 from the germline V gene are MNHNS and SASEGT. V was clipped by 5 bases and J by 3 bases, with 10 bases between them. CDR3 in amino acids: CASSRVQEETQYF. The CDR3, as DNA: TGTGCCAGCAGTCGGGTACAGGAAGAGACCCAGTACTTC.

The chain has TRBV10-3 and TRBJ2-7; 15 bases are a match to TRBD2. Germline CDR1 is ENHRY and CDR2 is SYGVKD. The ends lost 2 bases at V and 4 bases at J; junction bases unmatched: 0. The CDR3 is 15 amino acids. The CDR3 sequence: CAISEGLAGGYEQYF. CDR3 coding DNA: TGTGCCATCAGTGAGGGACTAGCGGGAGGGTACGAGCAGTACTTC.

This clone was detected only once. Other DNA sequences in this specimen translate into the identical CDR3. The rearrangement uses TRBV5-1 and TRBJ2-1; TRBD1 or TRBD2 may be the D gene (5 bases each). The CDR3 covers 15 residues. V lost 5 bases and J 0 bases, leaving 12 bases between the germline ends. The germline CDR1 and CDR2 sequences are SGHRS and YFSETQ. CDR3 in DNA: TGCGCCAGCAGTCGGGACCCCAGCTCCTACAATGAGCAGTTCTTC. It encodes CASSRDPSSYNEQFF.

This sequence joins TRBV29-1 and TRBJ2-7; D tentatively reads TRBD1 or TRBD2 (5 bases each). Germline V gives CDR1 SQVTM, CDR2 ANQGSEA. This CDR3 comprises 12 residues. The CDR3 DNA reads TGCAGTGTGCCCGGGGCGTCTGGGGAGCAGTACTTC. It encodes CSVPGASGEQYF.

V is TRBV19 and J is TRBJ2-2; the D gene is possibly TRBD2 (5 bases). This CDR3 is built from 14 residues. Germline V gene lookup returns CDR1 LNHDA and CDR2 SQIVND (reference sequence). The V gene lost 5 bases and the J gene lost 4 bases, with 11 bases spanning the gap. CDR3 bases: TGTGCCAGTAGTTTACTAGTCGCCACCGGGGAGCTGTTTTTT. This sequence encodes CASSLLVATGELFF.

This clone appeared a single time. The DNA for the CDR3 is TGTGCCATCAGTGACCCGACCGGGCCCCAATTGAACTACGAGCAGTACTTC. It specifies CAISDPTGPQLNYEQYF. This sequence joins TRBV10-3 and TRBJ2-7; D remains unclear. Trimming removed 3 bases at V and 3 bases at J, with 21 bases between. The CDR3 sequence is 17 residues long. The germline V gene encodes CDR1 ENHRY and CDR2 SYGVKD.

The chain joins TRBV5-5 to TRBJ2-7, with D possibly TRBD1 on 5 matching bases. Germline V gives CDR1 SGHKS, CDR2 YYEKEE (reference sequence). The CDR3 extends over 13 amino acids. The V end lost 2 bases, the J end lost 7 bases, and 13 bases lay between the germline ends. This chain's CDR3 is CASSLDPPGEQYF. The CDR3 DNA sequence: TGTGCCAGCAGCTTAGACCCACCAGGGGAGCAGTACTTC.

The chain links TRBV5-6 to TRBJ1-2; D call uncertain. The germline V gene encodes CDR1 SGHDT and CDR2 YYEEEE. This CDR3 is built from 15 residues. V was clipped by 0 bases and J by 0 bases, with 9 bases between them. CDR3: CASSLVGSANYGYTF. The CDR3 nucleotides read TGTGCCAGCAGCTTGGTTGGCAGCGCTAACTATGGCTACACCTTC.

The chain links TRBV11-3 to TRBJ1-1; D gene unclear. Trimming took off 4 bases at V and 4 bases at J, with 13 bases between the two ends. The germline CDR1 and CDR2 sequences are SGHNT and YENEEA. The CDR3 runs 14 residues. CDR3 sequence reads: CASSSGRMGTEAFF. The DNA for the CDR3 is TGTGCCAGCAGCTCCGGGAGGATGGGCACTGAAGCTTTCTTT.

On this clone: Other DNA sequences within the sample encode an identical CDR3. This chain connects TRBV19 to TRBJ1-2, with D possibly matching TRBD1 (6 bases). The CDR3 totals 13 residues. The V gene's germline CDR1 is LNHDA and CDR2 SQIVND (reference sequence). The V and J ends lost 6 bases and 2 bases respectively, with 10 bases between them. CDR3 residues: CASSRTANYGYTF. In nucleotides, the CDR3 is TGTGCCAGTAGCAGGACAGCGAACTATGGCTACACCTTC.

The chain combines TRBV6-1 with TRBJ1-2; maybe TRBD1 (5 bases). From germline, CDR1 is MNHNS and CDR2 SASEGT. V was shortened by 4 bases and J by 8 bases, with 14 bases between the two germline ends. This CDR3 region has 13 residues. CDR3 protein: CASSGGEGGGYTF. The DNA for the CDR3 is TGTGCCAGCAGTGGGGGGGAGGGTGGCGGCTACACCTTC.

This clone has more than one count but fewer than ten. Other DNA sequences in the same sample also yield this CDR3. This chain joins TRBV7-2 and TRBJ1-1; D unresolved. Trimming took 1 base from V and 1 from J, leaving 4 bases between them. In germline, CDR1 is SGHTA, CDR2 FQGNSA. This CDR3 comprises 13 residues. Here the CDR3 reads CASSLVGNTEAFF. Here the CDR3 DNA reads TGTGCCAGCAGCTTAGTAGGGAACACTGAAGCTTTCTTT.